A selection of T cell receptor beta chains follows, all from one sample in a study of multiple sclerosis patients with progressive multifocal leukoencephalopathy. Sequenced by immunoSEQ multiplex PCR; TCRdb stores in-frame clones only, minus some. The sample consists of approximately 29,000 clones, more than 80% of them appearing once. Sequenced here: PBMCs, sampled from a patient treated with natalizumab. The receptors shown here come from a woman younger than 45 with progressive multifocal leukoencephalopathy. Both conserved end residues are trimmed from each CDR3. Each record gives: V gene, J gene, CDR3 protein.

v_call: TRBV7-8; j_call: TRBJ2-1; cdr3_aa: ASSSGGVYNEQF
v_call: TRBV27; j_call: TRBJ2-1; cdr3_aa: ASSPFRGQGFGEQF
v_call: TRBV6-4; j_call: TRBJ2-5; cdr3_aa: ASSETGTSGETQY
v_call: TRBV2; j_call: TRBJ2-3; cdr3_aa: ASRGEGFGTQY
v_call: TRBV30; j_call: TRBJ2-1; cdr3_aa: AWSAGNEQF
v_call: TRBV5-6; j_call: TRBJ1-1; cdr3_aa: ASNPTTGKNTEAF
v_call: TRBV7-8; j_call: TRBJ1-5; cdr3_aa: ASSSEGNQPQH
v_call: TRBV7-7; j_call: TRBJ2-7; cdr3_aa: ASRPNSWGDEQY
v_call: TRBV19; j_call: TRBJ1-5; cdr3_aa: ASSRPDQPQH
v_call: TRBV2; j_call: TRBJ1-2; cdr3_aa: ASRGEGHYGYT
v_call: TRBV7-2; j_call: TRBJ1-5; cdr3_aa: ASSLARDQPQH